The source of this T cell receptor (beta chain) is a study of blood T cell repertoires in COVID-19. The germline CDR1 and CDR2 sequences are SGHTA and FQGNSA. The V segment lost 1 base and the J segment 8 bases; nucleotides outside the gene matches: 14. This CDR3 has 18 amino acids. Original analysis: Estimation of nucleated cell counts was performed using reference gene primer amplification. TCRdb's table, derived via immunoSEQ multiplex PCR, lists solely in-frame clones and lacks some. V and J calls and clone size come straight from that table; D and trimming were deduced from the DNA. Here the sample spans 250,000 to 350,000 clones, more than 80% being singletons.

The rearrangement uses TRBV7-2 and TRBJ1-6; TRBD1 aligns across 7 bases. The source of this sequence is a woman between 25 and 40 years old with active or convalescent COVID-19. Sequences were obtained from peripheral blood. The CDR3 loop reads CASSLEGQGGRLHSPLHF. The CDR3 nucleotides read TGTGCCAGCAGCTTAGAGGGGCAGGGGGGAAGGCTCCATTCACCCCTCCACTTT.